These 28 T cell receptor beta chains came from one sample sequenced in a study of cytomegalovirus exposure and HLA in healthy donors. Both 60 Vbeta primers and 13 Jbeta primers went into the PCR. Generated by immunoSEQ multiplex PCR, the TCRdb table keeps only in-frame clones and is missing some. The table records around 120,000 clones, more than 80% of them present only once. The material sequenced was PBMCs. These receptors were taken from a male donor in good health and CMV-seronegative.

The chain joins TRBV6-5 to TRBJ1-5; no firm D call. The CDR3 has 14 amino acids. The germline V and J ends were trimmed by 6 bases and 4 bases, with 13 bases remaining between them. CDR1 is MNHEY, CDR2 SVGAGI, per germline. The CDR3 coding sequence is TGTGCCAGCAGCCCCGGGAGGTTAAATCAGCCCCAGCATTTT. Its protein product is CASSPGRLNQPQHF.

This clone was seen once. The chain links TRBV30 to TRBJ1-1, with a tentative D call TRBD1 (5 bases). The CDR3 is 13 residues long. Germline CDR1 reads GTSNPN; CDR2 reads SVGIG (reference sequence). V was clipped by 3 bases and J by 1 base, with 9 bases between them. CDR3 nucleotides: TGTGCCTGGAGGGAAACAGGGAACACTGAAGCTTTCTTT. Its protein is CAWRETGNTEAFF.

This rearrangement joins TRBV5-6 to TRBJ2-5, with D tentatively TRBD2 (5 bases). The V gene lost 4 bases and the J gene lost 5 bases, with 15 bases spanning the gap. CDR3 length: 14 residues. Per germline, CDR1 SGHDT and CDR2 YYEEEE. Here the CDR3 DNA reads TGTGCCAGCAGCCCCCCGGGAAGACACGAGACCCAGTACTTC. Encoded protein: CASSPPGRHETQYF.

This clone was observed a handful of times. CDR3 nucleotide sequence: TGTGCCAGCAGCTTTTGGCAGGGGAACACTGAAGCTTTCTTT. This gives the protein CASSFWQGNTEAFF. J is TRBJ1-1 and V is TRBV7-3, with D possibly TRBD1 on 5 matching bases. The germline V gene has CDR1 SGHTA and CDR2 FQGTGA. Trimming stripped 3 bases from V and 1 base from J, with 9 bases between. CDR3 size: 14 residues.

The chain links TRBV4-3 to TRBJ2-3; tentatively, D is TRBD2 (6 bases). Trimming removed 4 bases at V and 3 bases at J, with 23 bases between. CDR1 and CDR2 from the germline V gene are LGHNA and YSLEER. This CDR3 spans 18 amino acids. The DNA for the CDR3 is TGCGCCAGCAGCCCCTTGGGTGTCTTGACGGGGGTAACAGATACGCAGTATTTT. It is translated as CASSPLGVLTGVTDTQYF.

The chain is built from TRBV30 and TRBJ2-7; TRBD1 agrees at 8 bases. Germline V gene data show CDR1 as GTSNPN and CDR2 as SVGIG (reference sequence). This CDR3 is built from 14 residues. J lost 3 bases, V lost 3 bases, and 7 bases had no gene match. The DNA of the CDR3 is TGTGCCTGGAGCATAAACAGGGGGATCTACGAGCAGTACTTC. It encodes CAWSINRGIYEQYF. Complete variable domain (other parts from reference TRBV30 and TRBJ2-7): SQTIHQWPATLVQPVGSPLSLECTVEGTSNPNLYWYRQAAGRGLQLLFYSVGIGQISSEVPQNLSASRPQDRQFILSSKKLLLSDSGFYLCAWSINRGIYEQYFGPGTRLTVT.

The chain combines TRBV30 with TRBJ2-2, with 7 bases lining up with TRBD2. Germline-derived CDR1 and CDR2 are GTSNPN and SVGIG (reference sequence). V lost 4 bases and J lost 5; bases outside the gene matches: 10. CDR3 length equals 15 residues. DNA of the CDR3: TGTGCCTGGACCCGTCTGGCGGGAGTGACCGGGGAGCTGTTTTTT. Translated, it gives CAWTRLAGVTGELFF.

A single count supports this clone. The chain carries TRBV25-1 and TRBJ2-5; unclear D gene. The J call may be mistaken, given a closer DNA end match to TRBJ2-7. CDR3 length: 12 amino acids. Germline loops: CDR1 MGHDK, CDR2 SYGVNS. CDR3 residues: CASSAGPYEQYF. CDR3 in DNA: TGTGCCAGCAGTGCAGGTCCTTACGAGCAGTACTTC.

The gene calls are TRBV9 and TRBJ1-1; a possible D gene is TRBD1 (6 bases). V was trimmed by 0 bases and J by 10 bases, leaving 7 bases between them. Germline V gene lookup returns CDR1 SGDLS and CDR2 YYNGEE. The CDR3 sequence is 11 residues long. The CDR3 DNA follows: TGTGCCAGCAGCGTAGAGGGGGTAGCTTTCTTT. This gives the protein CASSVEGVAFF.

Comments on this clone: At one of its ends the junction is not consistent with the germline gene, which may arise from a read error. This sequence joins TRBV7-9 and TRBJ1-1; no clear D. The CDR3 is 13 amino acids. Germline CDR1 reads SEHNR; CDR2 reads FQNEAQ (reference sequence). The CDR3 nucleotides read TGTTCCAGCAGCTTAGAGTCGGTCACTGAAGCTTTCTTT. It encodes CSSSLESVTEAFF.

CDR3 sequence: CASSQLGGRVTGELFF. CDR3 nucleotide sequence: TGCGCCAGCAGCCAATTGGGGGGGCGGGTAACCGGGGAGCTGTTTTTT. V usage is TRBV4-3 and J usage is TRBJ2-2; possible D gene TRBD2, 7 bases. In germline, CDR1 is LGHNA, CDR2 YSLEER. Trimming took off 2 bases at V and 5 bases at J, with 15 bases between the two ends. This CDR3 comprises 16 residues.

The chain is built from TRBV5-1 and TRBJ1-5; no clear D gene. Germline V gene lookup returns CDR1 SGHRS and CDR2 YFSETQ. Trimming pared 4 bases from V and 0 bases from J, leaving 8 bases between. The CDR3 sequence is 14 residues long. The CDR3 sequence is CASSVGDSNQPQHF. The CDR3 DNA is TGCGCCAGCAGCGTCGGGGATAGCAATCAGCCCCAGCATTTT.

The rearrangement joins TRBV6-6 to TRBJ1-1; possible D gene TRBD1, 6 bases. Trimming shortened V by 7 bases and J by 4 bases, and 13 bases separated the two germline ends. The length of the CDR3 is 13 residues. Germline V CDR1 and CDR2: MNHNY, SVGAGI (reference sequence). CDR3 protein: CASKQTGPTEAFF. In DNA form, the CDR3 reads TGTGCCAGCAAGCAAACAGGGCCCACTGAAGCTTTCTTT.

The chain carries TRBV5-6 and TRBJ2-7, with 8 bases lining up with TRBD2. CDR3 size: 19 residues. With 0 bases clipped from V and 4 bases from J, the junction kept 18 bases outside the gene matches. Germline lookup yields CDR1 SGHDT and CDR2 YYEEEE. The CDR3 coding sequence is TGTGCCAGCAGCTTGGGGCGCGCGGGGGGTGGCCCCGCAACTTACGAGCAGTACTTC. It encodes CASSLGRAGGGPATYEQYF.

This sequence joins TRBV19 and TRBJ1-3; D possibly corresponds to TRBD1 (6 bases). CDR3 size: 15 residues. Germline CDR1 LNHDA, CDR2 SQIVND (reference sequence). V was trimmed by 1 base and J by 3 bases, leaving 10 bases between them. CDR3 sequence reads: CASSIVRDIGNTIYF. Here the CDR3 DNA reads TGTGCCAGTAGTATAGTTCGGGACATTGGAAACACCATATATTTT.

J is TRBJ1-2 and V is TRBV20-1, with D perhaps matching TRBD1 (5 bases). The CDR3 consists of 10 residues. Germline V lookup: CDR1 DFQATT, CDR2 SNEGSKA (reference sequence). The ends were cut back, 5 bases at V and 7 bases at J, with 8 bases in the middle. The DNA of the CDR3 is TGCAGTGCTGTGACAGTTGGCTACACCTTC. As protein: CSAVTVGYTF.

J is TRBJ1-1 and V is TRBV10-3, with 7 bases that match TRBD1. Germline-derived CDR1 and CDR2 are ENHRY and SYGVKD. V lost 5 bases, J lost 1 base, and 1 base stayed unmatched. The CDR3 length is 13 residues. Here the CDR3 DNA reads TGTGCCATCAGTTGGACAGGGAACACTGAAGCTTTCTTT. It translates to CAISWTGNTEAFF.

The chain links TRBV7-6 to TRBJ2-1; D is possibly TRBD2 (5 bases). Germline-derived CDR1 and CDR2 are SGHVS and FNYEAQ. The CDR3 length is 15 residues. Deletions cut 1 base from V and 3 bases from J, with 10 bases between. The CDR3, as DNA: TGTGCCAGCAGCTTAGGAGGTAGCGACTACAATGAGCAGTTCTTC. Translated, it gives CASSLGGSDYNEQFF.

V gene TRBV29-1 combines with J gene TRBJ2-5; 13 bases map to TRBD2. The J call may not be correct, given that the DNA end is closer to TRBJ2-7. The CDR3 consists of 14 residues. Germline CDR1 and CDR2: SQVTM and ANQGSEA. CDR3 sequence: CSVGGLAGVYEQYF. The CDR3 DNA sequence: TGCAGCGTGGGCGGACTAGCGGGAGTGTACGAGCAGTACTTC.

This clone was counted only a few times. The chain combines TRBV9 with TRBJ1-4, with D possibly TRBD1 on 6 matching bases. The CDR3 totals 14 residues. Germline CDR1 reads SGDLS; CDR2 reads YYNGEE. V lost 6 bases and J 4 bases, leaving 13 bases between the germline ends. The CDR3 DNA reads TGTGCCAGCAACACAGGGCCCCTTAATGAAAAACTGTTTTTT. It encodes CASNTGPLNEKLFF.

The V and J genes are TRBV6-5 and TRBJ2-5; TRBD1 aligns across 8 bases. The last part of the DNA fits TRBJ2-7 better; the J call may be wrong. This CDR3 comprises 15 residues. Germline CDR1 is MNHEY and CDR2 is SVGAGI. The CDR3 DNA follows: TGTGCCAGCAGTCGTACCGGGACAGGTGGAAACGAGCAGTACTTC. Its translation: CASSRTGTGGNEQYF.

The rearrangement uses TRBV2 and TRBJ2-2; 9 bases match TRBD1. Germline loops: CDR1 SNHLY, CDR2 FYNNEI. V trimming: 0 bases; J trimming: 7 bases; junction bases outside the gene matches: 6. The CDR3 runs 16 residues. The CDR3 sequence is CASSEARDRVGGELFF. The DNA for the CDR3 is TGTGCCAGCAGTGAAGCGCGGGACAGGGTCGGCGGGGAGCTGTTTTTT. Looking up the rest from reference TRBV2 and TRBJ2-2 gives the full variable domain: EPEVTQTPSHQVTQMGQEVILRCVPISNHLYFYWYRQILGQKVEFLVSFYNNEISEKSEIFDDQFSVERPDGSNFTLKIRSTKLEDSAMYFCASSEARDRVGGELFFGEGSRLTVL.

In this sample, this clone turned up a few times. One end of the junction varies from germline; a read error may be responsible. This chain connects TRBV4-1 to TRBJ2-3; possibly TRBD2 for D (5 bases). The CDR3 has 15 amino acids. Germline V gives CDR1 MGHRA, CDR2 YSYEKL. Written as DNA, the CDR3 is TGTGCCAGCAGCCAAGATCTTGGGAGCGCAGATACGCAGTATTTT. Its translation is CASSQDLGSADTQYF.

The chain couples TRBV18 to TRBJ2-7, with D maybe TRBD2 (6 bases). Between the trimmed V and J ends, which lost 4 bases and 2 bases, there was a span of 9 bases. This CDR3 comprises 13 residues. The V gene's germline CDR1 is KGHSH and CDR2 LQKENI. DNA for the CDR3: TGTGCCAGCTCACAGGGACTTGCCTACGAGCAGTACTTC. Translated: CASSQGLAYEQYF.

This clone was recorded a few times. The chain couples TRBV18 to TRBJ1-4, with 7 positions matching TRBD1. CDR1 and CDR2 (germline): KGHSH, LQKENI. CDR3 length equals 14 residues. The ends lost 3 bases at V and 7 bases at J; junction bases unmatched: 5. DNA for the CDR3: TGTGCCAGCTCACCGCCTGGACAGGCTGAAAAACTGTTTTTT. Protein product: CASSPPGQAEKLFF. Supplemented by reference TRBV18 and TRBJ1-4, the full variable domain reads NAGVMQNPRHLVRRRGQEARLRCSPMKGHSHVYWYRQLPEEGLKFMVYLQKENIIDESGMPKERFSAEFPKEGPSILRIQQVVRGDSAAYFCASSPPGQAEKLFFGSGTQLSVL.

The rearrangement joins TRBV7-8 to TRBJ2-7; 8 nucleotides line up with TRBD1. J gave up 2 bases and V 1 base, and 7 bases lay outside the gene matches. CDR3 length equals 16 residues. Germline assignment: CDR1 SGHVS and CDR2 FQNEAQ. This CDR3 is CASSLVGRGPPYEQYF. In DNA, the CDR3 is TGTGCCAGCAGCTTAGTAGGCAGGGGGCCTCCCTACGAGCAGTACTTC.

Only one count was recorded for this clone. The chain combines TRBV5-1 with TRBJ1-1, with D perhaps TRBD1 (5 bases). Germline CDR1 reads SGHRS; CDR2 reads YFSETQ. V shed 0 bases and J shed 3 bases, with 9 bases lying between them. This CDR3 spans 14 amino acids. The CDR3 DNA reads as TGCGCCAGCAGCTTGGACAGGAGCGACACTGAAGCTTTCTTT. This codes for CASSLDRSDTEAFF.

The V gene is TRBV6-5, the J gene TRBJ1-1, with D possibly TRBD1 on 5 matching bases. Trimming removed 5 bases from V and 5 bases from J, with 15 bases in between. Germline V gene lookup returns CDR1 MNHEY and CDR2 SVGAGI. CDR3 length: 14 residues. The CDR3 reads CASSNTQGWTEAFF. In DNA form, the CDR3 reads TGTGCCAGCAGTAACACTCAGGGATGGACTGAAGCTTTCTTT.